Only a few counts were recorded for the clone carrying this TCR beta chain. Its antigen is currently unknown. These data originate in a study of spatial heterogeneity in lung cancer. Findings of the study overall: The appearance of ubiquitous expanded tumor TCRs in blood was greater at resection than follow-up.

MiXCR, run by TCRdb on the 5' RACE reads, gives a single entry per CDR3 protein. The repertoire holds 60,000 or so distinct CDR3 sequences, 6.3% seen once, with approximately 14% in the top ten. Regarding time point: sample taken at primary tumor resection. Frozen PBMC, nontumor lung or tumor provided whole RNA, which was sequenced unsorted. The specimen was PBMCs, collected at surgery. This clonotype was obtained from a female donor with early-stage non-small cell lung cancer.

The CDR3 nucleotides are TGTGCCAGCAGTTACGGGGACGGAACTAATGAAAAACTGTTTTTT. It yields the protein CASSYGDGTNEKLFF. V and J are TRBV6-6 and TRBJ1-4, with D perhaps TRBD1 (5 bases). CDR1 is MNHNY, CDR2 SVGAGI, per germline (reference sequence). Trimming pared 2 bases from V and 1 base from J, leaving 8 bases between. This CDR3 spans 15 amino acids.